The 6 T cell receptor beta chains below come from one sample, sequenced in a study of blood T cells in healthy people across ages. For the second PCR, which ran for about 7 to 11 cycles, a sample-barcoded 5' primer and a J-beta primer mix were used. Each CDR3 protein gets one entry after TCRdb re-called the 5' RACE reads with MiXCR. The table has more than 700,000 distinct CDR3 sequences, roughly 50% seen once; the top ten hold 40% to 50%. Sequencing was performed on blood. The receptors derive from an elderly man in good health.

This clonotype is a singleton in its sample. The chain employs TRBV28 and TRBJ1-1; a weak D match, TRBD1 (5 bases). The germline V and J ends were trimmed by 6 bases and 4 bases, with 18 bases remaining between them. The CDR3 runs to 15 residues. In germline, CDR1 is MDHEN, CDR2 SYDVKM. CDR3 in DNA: TGTGCCAGCAGACAGGCCCCCCCGCGGGGCACTGAAGCTTTCTTT. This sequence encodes CASRQAPPRGTEAFF.

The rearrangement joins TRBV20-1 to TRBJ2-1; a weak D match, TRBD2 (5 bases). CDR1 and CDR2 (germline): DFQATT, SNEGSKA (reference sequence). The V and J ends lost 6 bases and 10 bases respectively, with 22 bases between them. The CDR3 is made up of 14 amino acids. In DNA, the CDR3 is TGCAGTGCCCCACCCGGCGGGCAGACCAAGGAGCAGTTCTTC. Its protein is CSAPPGGQTKEQFF.

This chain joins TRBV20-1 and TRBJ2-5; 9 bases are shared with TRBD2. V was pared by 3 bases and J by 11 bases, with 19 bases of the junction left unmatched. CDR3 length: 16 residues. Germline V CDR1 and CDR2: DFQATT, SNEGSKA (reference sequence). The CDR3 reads CSARKPGLAVGNEQYF. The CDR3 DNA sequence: TGCAGTGCTAGGAAACCGGGACTAGCCGTCGGCAATGAGCAGTACTTC.

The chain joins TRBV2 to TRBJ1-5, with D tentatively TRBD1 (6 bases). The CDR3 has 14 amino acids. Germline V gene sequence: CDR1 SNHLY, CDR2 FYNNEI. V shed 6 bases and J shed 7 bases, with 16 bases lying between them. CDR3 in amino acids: CASSHPGARQPQHF. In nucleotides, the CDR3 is TGTGCCAGCAGCCATCCGGGGGCTCGGCAGCCCCAGCATTTT.

The DNA of the CDR3 is TGCGCCACCGCGTCGGCGCCTAAGACTGAAGCTTTCTTT. Amino acids: CATASAPKTEAFF. The J gene is TRBJ1-1, the V gene TRBV5-1, with D unclear. The germline V gene encodes CDR1 SGHRS and CDR2 YFSETQ. Trimming pared 9 bases from V and 5 bases from J, leaving 17 bases between. The length of the CDR3 is 13 residues.

The CDR3 DNA sequence: TGTGCCAGCAGTTACCCGGGACTCCCTGAAGCTTTCTTT. It specifies CASSYPGLPEAFF. This rearrangement joins TRBV6-5 to TRBJ1-1; tentatively, D is TRBD1 (5 bases). The germline gives CDR1 MNHEY, CDR2 SVGAGI. The CDR3 runs 13 residues. The V gene lost 2 bases and the J gene lost 6 bases, with 10 bases spanning the gap.